The 19 T cell receptor beta chains below were found in one sample sequenced in a study of T cells in Graves' hyperthyroidism and ophthalmopathy. Regions amplified from RNA transcripts were the TCR beta CDR3 regions. In the first-round RT-PCR of the TCR CDR3, the HTBI primer set was used. TCRdb passed the multiplex PCR reads through MiXCR, listing each CDR3 protein once. The data hold roughly 400,000 distinct CDR3 sequences, with 11% to 15% observed a single time. Input material: blood. All receptors derive from a man between 45 and 60 years old with Graves' ophthalmopathy.

This clonotype was counted at least ten times. The V call is TRBV3-1, the J call TRBJ1-5; no clear D gene. This CDR3 contains 13 residues. Germline assignment: CDR1 LGHDT and CDR2 YNNKEL (reference sequence). The V gene lost 1 base and the J gene lost 4 bases, with 5 bases spanning the gap. CDR3 in amino acids: CASSQAGNQPQHF. The CDR3 DNA is TGTGCCAGCAGCCAAGCCGGTAATCAGCCCCAGCATTTT.

The chain links TRBV20-1 to TRBJ2-2; TRBD2 aligns across 7 bases. CDR3 length: 15 amino acids. V lost 5 bases to trimming and J lost 8 bases; unmatched junction nucleotides: 14. The germline CDR1 and CDR2 sequences are DFQATT and SNEGSKA (reference sequence). The CDR3 nucleotides read TGCAGTGCTCCTCCTAGCGGATCACCGTTAGGGGAGCTGTTTTTT. The encoded protein is CSAPPSGSPLGELFF.

This clonotype has just a few counts. The chain has TRBV20-1 and TRBJ1-5; D not certain. Germline V CDR1 and CDR2: DFQATT, SNEGSKA (reference sequence). This CDR3 spans 15 amino acids. Trimming took off 6 bases at V and 1 base at J, with 16 bases between the two ends. The CDR3 reads CSAGKGIGSNQPQHF. For the CDR3, the DNA is TGCAGTGCCGGGAAGGGTATCGGGAGCAATCAGCCCCAGCATTTT.

The J gene is TRBJ2-1, the V gene TRBV7-9; no clear D gene. The CDR3 consists of 15 residues. Germline V lookup: CDR1 SEHNR, CDR2 FQNEAQ (reference sequence). The germline V and J ends were trimmed by 0 bases and 6 bases, with 12 bases remaining between them. The CDR3: CASSLASNHRNEQFF. The CDR3 region has the DNA TGTGCCAGCAGCTTAGCCTCCAACCACCGCAATGAGCAGTTCTTC. Complete variable domain (other parts from reference TRBV7-9 and TRBJ2-1): DTGVSQNPRHKITKRGQNVTFRCDPISEHNRLYWYRQTLGQGPEFLTYFQNEAQLEKSRLLSDRFSAERPKGSFSTLEIQRTEQGDSAMYLCASSLASNHRNEQFFGPGTRLTVL.

This clonotype appeared many times. The J gene is TRBJ1-5, the V gene TRBV27; 9 bases match TRBD1. The junction had 8 bases not matched to a gene; V was cut back by 0 bases and J by 11 bases. The CDR3 loop spans 15 amino acids. Germline assignment: CDR1 MNHEY and CDR2 SMNVEV (reference sequence). This chain's CDR3 is CASSLSGQGSRAQHF. CDR3 in DNA: TGTGCCAGCAGTTTATCGGGACAGGGTTCTAGGGCCCAGCATTTT.

Only a few counts were recorded for this clonotype. The chain has TRBV9 and TRBJ1-1; D not resolved. The V end lost 5 bases, the J end lost 0 bases, and 8 bases lay between the germline ends. This CDR3 contains 13 residues. Germline V gene sequence: CDR1 SGDLS, CDR2 YYNGEE. The CDR3 region is CASSEEMNTEAFF. CDR3 DNA sequence: TGTGCCAGCAGTGAGGAGATGAACACTGAAGCTTTCTTT. Complete variable domain (other parts from reference TRBV9 and TRBJ1-1): DSGVTQTPKHLITATGQRVTLRCSPRSGDLSVYWYQQSLDQGLQFLIQYYNGEERAKGNILERFSAQQFPDLHSELNLSSLELGDSALYFCASSEEMNTEAFFGQGTRLTVV.

The V call is TRBV5-8, the J call TRBJ2-2; the D gene is possibly TRBD2 (6 bases). The CDR3 contains 16 residues. Trimming took 2 bases from V and 7 from J, leaving 18 bases between them. Germline CDR1 reads SGHTS; CDR2 reads YDEGEE. The chain's CDR3 is CASSLIAGTGGGELFF. The CDR3 nucleotides are TGTGCCAGCAGCTTAATAGCCGGGACCGGGGGCGGGGAGCTGTTTTTT.

At least ten counts were recorded for this clonotype. The chain is built from TRBV5-5 and TRBJ2-5; TRBD2 agrees at 14 bases. V shed 1 base and J 13 bases; nucleotides not matched to a gene: 9. The CDR3 extends over 15 amino acids. Germline V gives CDR1 SGHKS, CDR2 YYEKEE (reference sequence). This CDR3 reads CASSLLFGTSGSSYF. CDR3 sequence (DNA): TGTGCCAGCAGCTTGTTGTTCGGGACTAGCGGGAGTTCGTACTTC.

This clonotype has just a few counts. The rearrangement joins TRBV4-1 to TRBJ1-5, with D uncertain. The CDR3 consists of 15 residues. CDR1 and CDR2 from the germline V gene are MGHRA and YSYEKL. Trimming stripped 3 bases from V and 1 base from J, with 10 bases between. CDR3 sequence (DNA): TGCGCCAGCAGCCACCCCGTGGCAAGCAATCAGCCCCAGCATTTT. Translation gives CASSHPVASNQPQHF.

This clonotype was observed a handful of times. The chain employs TRBV29-1 and TRBJ1-2; D call uncertain. V dropped 6 bases and J dropped 8 bases, with 13 bases sitting between them. The CDR3 length is 11 residues. Germline assignment: CDR1 SQVTM and CDR2 ANQGSEA. The CDR3 spells CSVALGLGYTF. In DNA, the CDR3 is TGCAGCGTGGCATTGGGGTTGGGCTACACCTTC.

This clonotype was counted only a few times. The V and J genes are TRBV27 and TRBJ2-1; 10 bases align to TRBD2. CDR1 is MNHEY, CDR2 SMNVEV, per germline (reference sequence). Losses at the gene ends were 6 bases for V and 3 bases for J; bases not matched to a gene: 2. The length of the CDR3 is 14 residues. The CDR3 here is CASSWTSGYNEQFF. The CDR3 DNA follows: TGTGCCAGCAGCTGGACTAGCGGCTACAATGAGCAGTTCTTC.

This clonotype was seen many times. The chain is built from TRBV28 and TRBJ1-5, with D hard to call. Germline loops: CDR1 MDHEN, CDR2 SYDVKM. V lost 3 bases and J lost 3, with 3 bases in between. This CDR3 comprises 12 residues. DNA of the CDR3: TGTGCCAGCAGTTTGACCAATCAGCCCCAGCATTTT. Protein: CASSLTNQPQHF.

The V call is TRBV20-1, the J call TRBJ1-1; D unresolved. The CDR3 length is 11 residues. V lost 5 bases and J lost 6, with 10 bases in between. CDR1 and CDR2 from the germline V gene are DFQATT and SNEGSKA (reference sequence). CDR3: CSAESISEAFF. CDR3 nucleotides: TGCAGTGCTGAAAGTATTTCTGAAGCTTTCTTT.

The sample holds many counts of this clonotype. V gene TRBV3-1 combines with J gene TRBJ2-1; tentative D call: TRBD2 (6 bases). The length of the CDR3 is 17 residues. V was pared by 1 base and J by 6 bases, with 19 bases between. Germline V lookup: CDR1 LGHDT, CDR2 YNNKEL (reference sequence). In nucleotides, the CDR3 is TGTGCCAGCAGCCAAGGGATTCTTGGGGACTCCGGCAATGAGCAGTTCTTC. It yields the protein CASSQGILGDSGNEQFF.

This chain links TRBV19 with TRBJ2-1; maybe TRBD2 (6 bases). Germline lookup yields CDR1 LNHDA and CDR2 SQIVND (reference sequence). The CDR3 sequence is 11 residues long. CDR3 region: CASTGDNEQFF. For the CDR3, the DNA is TGTGCATCAACGGGGGACAATGAGCAGTTCTTC. The whole variable domain, filled in from reference TRBV19 and TRBJ2-1, reads DGGITQSPKYLFRKEGQNVTLSCEQNLNHDAMYWYRQDPGQGLRLIYYSQIVNDFQKGDIAEGYSVSREKKESFPLTVTSAQKNPTAFYLCASTGDNEQFFGPGTRLTVL.

This clonotype was counted at least ten times. V and J are TRBV18 and TRBJ1-3; D might be TRBD1 (6 bases). V lost 2 bases to trimming and J lost 4 bases, with 15 bases between them. The CDR3 spans 16 residues. Germline CDR1 is KGHSH and CDR2 is LQKENI. CDR3 loop: CASSPNPTGFGNTIYF. The DNA for the CDR3 is TGTGCCAGCTCACCAAATCCTACAGGGTTCGGAAACACCATATATTTT.

V is TRBV15 and J is TRBJ2-5; D possibly corresponds to TRBD2 (5 bases). CDR3 size: 15 residues. The V end lost 3 bases, the J end lost 5 bases, and 16 bases lay between the germline ends. The germline gives CDR1 LNHNV, CDR2 YYDKDF (reference sequence). This CDR3 is CATSSMGSRVETQYF. In DNA, the CDR3 is TGTGCCACCAGCAGCATGGGGAGCCGCGTGGAGACCCAGTACTTC.

This clonotype was seen many times. This rearrangement joins TRBV2 to TRBJ2-3; D unclear. The CDR3 covers 15 residues. CDR1 SNHLY and CDR2 FYNNEI come from the germline V gene. V was cut by 6 bases and J by 2 bases, with 15 bases left in between. CDR3 in DNA: TGTGCCAGCAGCGCCGGAAGTACTACCACAGATACGCAGTATTTT. It codes for CASSAGSTTTDTQYF.

The chain is built from TRBV6-1 and TRBJ1-1; 8 bases map to TRBD1. CDR3 length equals 14 residues. Germline-derived CDR1 and CDR2 are MNHNS and SASEGT. V lost 5 bases and J lost 0; bases outside the gene matches: 2. In DNA, the CDR3 is TGTGCCAGCAGTAAGGACAGGGTGAACACTGAAGCTTTCTTT. Its translation is CASSKDRVNTEAFF.